What follows describes a single TCR beta chain. As yet, its antigen is unknown. Clones were read by immunoSEQ multiplex PCR, and TCRdb kept only the in-frame ones, dropping some. The repertoire consists of fewer than 140,000 clones, with roughly 90% occurring once and the leading ten covering over 4.5%. The sample is drawn from a study of T cell responses to AZD1222 COVID-19 vaccine. The study, taken as a whole, reports: Donors were chiefly white British, with a greater number of females, and clonal diversity was perhaps underestimated. Unmutated variant regions are reportedly the target of nearly half of TCRs that are spike-specific.

Trimming removed 1 base from V and 3 bases from J, with 12 bases in between. CDR3 length: 15 residues. Germline CDR1 reads SGHAT; CDR2 reads FQNNGV. This specimen consisted of peripheral blood, obtained on day 0 of AZD1222 vaccination. The receptor was derived from an adult in good health. The V and J genes are TRBV11-2 and TRBJ2-5; D is perhaps TRBD1 or TRBD2 (5 bases each). In nucleotides, the CDR3 is TGTGCCAGCAGCTTAGGAGGGACGGGGAAAGAGACCCAGTACTTC. Encoded protein: CASSLGGTGKETQYF.